A single sample is the source of the 2 T cell receptor beta chains below, sequenced in a study of sequential checkpoint blockade in melanoma. Indicated treatment: randomized to nivolumab then ipilimumab (arm A) or the reverse (arm B). TCRdb's table, derived via immunoSEQ multiplex PCR, lists solely in-frame clones and lacks some. The repertoire has 10,000 to 15,000 clones, approximately 63% of them found once; the top ten carry around a quarter. The sequenced sample was CD8+ T cells sorted from blood (inferred from file names), obtained from a patient given nivolumab and ipilimumab in sequence. The receptor source for this set is a human donor with melanoma.

This chain links TRBV19 with TRBJ1-4, with 8 bases fitting TRBD1. The CDR3 totals 18 residues. From germline, CDR1 is LNHDA and CDR2 SQIVND (reference sequence). The trim removed 5 bases at V and 0 bases at J, leaving 11 bases unmatched. For the CDR3, the DNA is TGTGCCAGTAGTCCGGGACAGGTCGACTTTACAACTAATGAAAAACTGTTTTTT. As protein: CASSPGQVDFTTNEKLFF.

This clone was counted between two and nine times. The rearrangement uses TRBV11-2 and TRBJ2-3; perhaps TRBD1 as D (5 bases). V lost 5 bases and J 3 bases, leaving 24 bases between the germline ends. CDR3 length: 18 residues. Germline V lookup: CDR1 SGHAT, CDR2 FQNNGV. The CDR3 nucleotides are TGTGCCAGCAGCCTAAAGGGGTGGACCCTCAAGGGAACAGATACGCAGTATTTT. This translates into CASSLKGWTLKGTDTQYF.